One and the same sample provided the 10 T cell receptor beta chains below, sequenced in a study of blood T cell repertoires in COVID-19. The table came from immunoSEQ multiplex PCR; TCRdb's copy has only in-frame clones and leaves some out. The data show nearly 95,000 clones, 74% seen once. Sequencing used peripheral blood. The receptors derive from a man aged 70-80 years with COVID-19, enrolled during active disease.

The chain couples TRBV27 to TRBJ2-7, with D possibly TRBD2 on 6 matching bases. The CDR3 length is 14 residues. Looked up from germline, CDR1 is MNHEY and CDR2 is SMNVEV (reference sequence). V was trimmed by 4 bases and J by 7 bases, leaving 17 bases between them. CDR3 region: CASSSGRGREEQYF. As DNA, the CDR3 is TGTGCCAGCAGTTCCGGTAGAGGCCGGGAGGAGCAGTACTTC.

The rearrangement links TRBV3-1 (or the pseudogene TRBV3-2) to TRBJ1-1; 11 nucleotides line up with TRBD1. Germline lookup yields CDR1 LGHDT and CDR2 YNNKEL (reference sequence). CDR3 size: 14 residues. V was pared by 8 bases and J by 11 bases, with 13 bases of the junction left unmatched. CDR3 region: CASALGQGATQAFF. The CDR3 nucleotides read TGTGCCAGCGCCCTCGGACAGGGGGCGACCCAGGCTTTCTTT.

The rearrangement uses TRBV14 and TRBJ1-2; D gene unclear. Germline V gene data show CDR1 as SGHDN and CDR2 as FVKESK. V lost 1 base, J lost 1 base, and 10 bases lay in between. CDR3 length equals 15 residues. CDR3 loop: CASSQGVSINYGYTF. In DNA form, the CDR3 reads TGTGCCAGCAGCCAAGGCGTCTCGATTAACTATGGCTACACCTTC. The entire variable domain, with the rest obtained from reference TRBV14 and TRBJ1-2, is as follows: EAGVTQFPSHSVIEKGQTVTLRCDPISGHDNLYWYRRVMGKEIKFLLHFVKESKQDESGMPNNRFLAERTGGTYSTLKVQPAELEDSGVYFCASSQGVSINYGYTFGSGTRLTVV.

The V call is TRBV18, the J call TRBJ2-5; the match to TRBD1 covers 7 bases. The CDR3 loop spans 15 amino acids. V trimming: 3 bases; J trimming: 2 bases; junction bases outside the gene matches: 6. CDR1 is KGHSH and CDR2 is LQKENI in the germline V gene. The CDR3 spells CASSPAGGGQETQYF. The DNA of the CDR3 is TGTGCCAGCTCACCGGCAGGGGGTGGACAAGAGACCCAGTACTTC.

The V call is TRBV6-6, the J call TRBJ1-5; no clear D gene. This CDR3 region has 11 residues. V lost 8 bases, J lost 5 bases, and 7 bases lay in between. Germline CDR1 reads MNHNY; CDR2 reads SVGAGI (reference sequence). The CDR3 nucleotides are TGTGCCAGCGGAACAGATCAGCCCCAGCATTTT. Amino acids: CASGTDQPQHF.

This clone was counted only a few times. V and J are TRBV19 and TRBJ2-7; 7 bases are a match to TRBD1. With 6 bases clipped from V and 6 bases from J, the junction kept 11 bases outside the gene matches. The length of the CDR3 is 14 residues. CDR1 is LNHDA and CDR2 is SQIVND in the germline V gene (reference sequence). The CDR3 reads CASRRQGTISEQYF. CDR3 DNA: TGTGCCAGTAGGCGACAGGGAACTATAAGCGAGCAGTACTTC.

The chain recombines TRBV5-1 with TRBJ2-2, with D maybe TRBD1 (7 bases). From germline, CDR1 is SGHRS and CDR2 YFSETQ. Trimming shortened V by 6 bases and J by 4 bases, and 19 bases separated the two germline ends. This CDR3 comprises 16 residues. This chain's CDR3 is CASKVGGGSSTGELFF. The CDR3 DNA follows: TGCGCCAGCAAGGTTGGAGGGGGCTCATCCACCGGGGAGCTGTTTTTT. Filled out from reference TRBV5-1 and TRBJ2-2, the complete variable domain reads KAGVTQTPRYLIKTRGQQVTLSCSPISGHRSVSWYQQTPGQGLQFLFEYFSETQRNKGNFPGRFSGRQFSNSRSEMNVSTLELGDSALYLCASKVGGGSSTGELFFGEGSRLTVL.

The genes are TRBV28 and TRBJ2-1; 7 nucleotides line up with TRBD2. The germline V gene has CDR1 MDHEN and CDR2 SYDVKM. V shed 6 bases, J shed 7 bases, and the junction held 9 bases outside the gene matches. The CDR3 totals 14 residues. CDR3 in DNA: TGTGCCAGCAGATTCCCGGGACTAACAAATGAGCAGTTCTTC. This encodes CASRFPGLTNEQFF. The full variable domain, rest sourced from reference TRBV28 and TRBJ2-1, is DVKVTQSSRYLVKRTGEKVFLECVQDMDHENMFWYRQDPGLGLRLIYFSYDVKMKEKGDIPEGYSVSREKKERFSLILESASTNQTSMYLCASRFPGLTNEQFFGPGTRLTVL.

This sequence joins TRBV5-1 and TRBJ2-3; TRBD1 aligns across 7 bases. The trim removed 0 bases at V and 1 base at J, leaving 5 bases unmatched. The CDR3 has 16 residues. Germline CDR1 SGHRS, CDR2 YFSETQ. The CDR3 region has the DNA TGCGCCAGCAGCTTGGGAAAGGGGGCCGGCACAGATACGCAGTATTTT. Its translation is CASSLGKGAGTDTQYF.

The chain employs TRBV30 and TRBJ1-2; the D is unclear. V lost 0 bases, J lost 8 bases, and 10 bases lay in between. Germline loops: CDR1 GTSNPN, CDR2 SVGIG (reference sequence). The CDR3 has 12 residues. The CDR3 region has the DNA TGTGCCTGGAGTGTACTTCCCGGGGGCTACACCTTC. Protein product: CAWSVLPGGYTF.